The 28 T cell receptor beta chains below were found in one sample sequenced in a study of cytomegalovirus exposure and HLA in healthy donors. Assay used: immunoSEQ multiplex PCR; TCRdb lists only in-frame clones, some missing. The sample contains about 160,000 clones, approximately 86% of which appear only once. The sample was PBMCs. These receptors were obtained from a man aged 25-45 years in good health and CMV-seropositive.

The CDR3 region has the DNA TGCAGCGTTGACGAGGGGGCGCAAGGAAACACCATATATTTT. It specifies CSVDEGAQGNTIYF. V is TRBV29-1 and J is TRBJ1-3; 7 nucleotides line up with TRBD1. Trimming took 3 bases from V and 4 from J; bases not matched to a gene: 6. The CDR3 is 14 amino acids. Per germline, CDR1 SQVTM and CDR2 ANQGSEA.

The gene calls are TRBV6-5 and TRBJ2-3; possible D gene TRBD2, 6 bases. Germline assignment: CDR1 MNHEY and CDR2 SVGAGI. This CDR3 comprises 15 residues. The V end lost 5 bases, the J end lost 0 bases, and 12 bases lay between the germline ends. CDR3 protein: CASSRGDFSTDTQYF. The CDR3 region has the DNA TGTGCCAGCAGTCGCGGGGACTTTAGCACAGATACGCAGTATTTT.

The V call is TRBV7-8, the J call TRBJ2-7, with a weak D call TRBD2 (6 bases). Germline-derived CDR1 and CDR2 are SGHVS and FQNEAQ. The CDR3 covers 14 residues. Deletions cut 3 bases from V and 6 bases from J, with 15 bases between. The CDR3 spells CASSFTGTHGEQYF. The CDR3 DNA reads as TGTGCCAGCAGCTTCACCGGGACTCACGGCGAGCAGTACTTC.

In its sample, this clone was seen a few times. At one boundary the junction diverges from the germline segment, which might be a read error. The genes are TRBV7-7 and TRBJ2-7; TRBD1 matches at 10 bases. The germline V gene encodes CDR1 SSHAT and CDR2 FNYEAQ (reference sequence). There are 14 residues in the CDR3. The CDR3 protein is CASSLGTGAIEQYF. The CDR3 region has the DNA TGTGCTAGCAGCTTAGGGACAGGGGCGATTGAGCAGTACTTC.

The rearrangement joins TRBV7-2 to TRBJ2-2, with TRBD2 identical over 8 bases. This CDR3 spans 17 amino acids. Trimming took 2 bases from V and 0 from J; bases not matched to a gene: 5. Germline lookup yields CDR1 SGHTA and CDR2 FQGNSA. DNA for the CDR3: TGTGCCAGCAGCTTATATCCGGGGGGGACGAACACCGGGGAGCTGTTTTTT. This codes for CASSLYPGGTNTGELFF.

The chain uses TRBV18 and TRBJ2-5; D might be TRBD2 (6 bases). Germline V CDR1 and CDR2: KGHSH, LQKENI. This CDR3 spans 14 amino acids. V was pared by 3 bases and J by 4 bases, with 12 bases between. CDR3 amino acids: CASSPGGTGETQYF. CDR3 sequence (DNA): TGTGCCAGCTCACCGGGGGGAACGGGAGAGACCCAGTACTTC. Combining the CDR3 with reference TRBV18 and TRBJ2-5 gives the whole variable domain NAGVMQNPRHLVRRRGQEARLRCSPMKGHSHVYWYRQLPEEGLKFMVYLQKENIIDESGMPKERFSAEFPKEGPSILRIQQVVRGDSAAYFCASSPGGTGETQYFGPGTRLLVL.

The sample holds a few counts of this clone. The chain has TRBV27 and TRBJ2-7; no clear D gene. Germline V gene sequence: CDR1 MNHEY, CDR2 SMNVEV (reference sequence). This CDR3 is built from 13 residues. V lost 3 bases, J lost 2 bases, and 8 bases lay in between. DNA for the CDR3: TGTGCCAGCAGTTTCGGGTTAACCTACGAGCAGTACTTC. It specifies CASSFGLTYEQYF.

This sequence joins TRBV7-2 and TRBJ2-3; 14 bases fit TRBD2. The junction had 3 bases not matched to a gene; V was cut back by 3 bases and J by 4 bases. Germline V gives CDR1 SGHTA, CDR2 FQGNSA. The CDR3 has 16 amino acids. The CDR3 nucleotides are TGTGCCAGCAGCTTCGGACTAGCGGGGGGCGCAGATACGCAGTATTTT. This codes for CASSFGLAGGADTQYF.

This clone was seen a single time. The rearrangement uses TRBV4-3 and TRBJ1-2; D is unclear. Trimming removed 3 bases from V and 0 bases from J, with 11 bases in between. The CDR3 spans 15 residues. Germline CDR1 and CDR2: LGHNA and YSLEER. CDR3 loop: CASSQASTANYGYTF. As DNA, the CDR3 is TGCGCCAGCAGCCAGGCATCAACAGCTAACTATGGCTACACCTTC.

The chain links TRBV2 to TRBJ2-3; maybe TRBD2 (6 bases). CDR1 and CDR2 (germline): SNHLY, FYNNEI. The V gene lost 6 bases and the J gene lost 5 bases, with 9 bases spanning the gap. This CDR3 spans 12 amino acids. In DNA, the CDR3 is TGTGCCAGCAGGGACTACAGAGATACGCAGTATTTT. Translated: CASRDYRDTQYF.

The CDR3 reads CASSERQGNTGELFF. The CDR3 nucleotides read TGTGCCAGCTCAGAGAGACAGGGGAACACCGGGGAGCTGTTTTTT. The chain has TRBV18 and TRBJ2-2; 7 nucleotides match TRBD1. Germline CDR1 KGHSH, CDR2 LQKENI. The CDR3 is made up of 15 amino acids. V lost 5 bases, J lost 1 base, and 4 bases stayed unmatched.

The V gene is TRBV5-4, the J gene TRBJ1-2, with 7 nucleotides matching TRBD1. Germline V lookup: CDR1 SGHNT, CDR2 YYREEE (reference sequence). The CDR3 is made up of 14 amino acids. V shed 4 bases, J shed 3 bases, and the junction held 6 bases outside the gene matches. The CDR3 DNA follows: TGTGCCAGCAGCCCAGACAGGGTTGACTATGGCTACACCTTC. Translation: CASSPDRVDYGYTF.

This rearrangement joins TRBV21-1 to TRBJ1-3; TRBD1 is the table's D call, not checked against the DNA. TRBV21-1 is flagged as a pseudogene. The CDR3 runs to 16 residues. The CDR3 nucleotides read TGTGCCAGCAGCAAAGTCGCAGGGGCTGGTGGAAACACCATATATTTT. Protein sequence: CASSKVAGAGGNTIYF.

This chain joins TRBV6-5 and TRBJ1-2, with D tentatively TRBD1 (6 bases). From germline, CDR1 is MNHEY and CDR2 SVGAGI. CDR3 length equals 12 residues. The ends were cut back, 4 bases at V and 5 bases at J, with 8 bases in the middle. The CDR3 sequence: CASSWTAYGYTF. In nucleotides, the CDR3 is TGTGCCAGCAGTTGGACAGCTTATGGCTACACCTTC.

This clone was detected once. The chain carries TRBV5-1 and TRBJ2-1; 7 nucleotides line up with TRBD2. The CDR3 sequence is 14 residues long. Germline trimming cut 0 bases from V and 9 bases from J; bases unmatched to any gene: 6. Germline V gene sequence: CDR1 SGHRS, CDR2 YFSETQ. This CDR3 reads CASSLGGGSSEQFF. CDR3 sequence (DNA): TGCGCCAGCAGCTTGGGGGGAGGGAGTTCTGAGCAGTTCTTC.

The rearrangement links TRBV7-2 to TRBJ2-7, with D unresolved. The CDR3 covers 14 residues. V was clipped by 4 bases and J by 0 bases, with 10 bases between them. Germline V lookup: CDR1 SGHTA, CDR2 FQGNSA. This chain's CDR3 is CASSSMSLSYEQYF. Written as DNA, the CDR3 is TGTGCCAGCAGCTCAATGAGCCTCTCCTACGAGCAGTACTTC. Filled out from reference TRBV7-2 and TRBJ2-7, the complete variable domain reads GAGVSQSPSNKVTEKGKDVELRCDPISGHTALYWYRQSLGQGLEFLIYFQGNSAPDKSGLPSDRFSAERTGGSVSTLTIQRTQQEDSAVYLCASSSMSLSYEQYFGPGTRLTVT.

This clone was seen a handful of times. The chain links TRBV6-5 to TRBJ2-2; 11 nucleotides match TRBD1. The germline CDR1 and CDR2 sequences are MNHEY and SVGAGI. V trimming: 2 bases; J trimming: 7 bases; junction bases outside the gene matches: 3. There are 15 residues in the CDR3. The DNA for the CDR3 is TGTGCCAGCAGTTACCCAGGGACAGGGGGCGGGGAGCTGTTTTTT. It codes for CASSYPGTGGGELFF.

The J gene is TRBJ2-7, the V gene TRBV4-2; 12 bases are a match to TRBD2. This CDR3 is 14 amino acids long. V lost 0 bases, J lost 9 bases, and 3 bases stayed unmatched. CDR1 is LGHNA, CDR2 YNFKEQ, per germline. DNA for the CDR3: TGTGCCAGCAGCCAAGAACTAGCGGGGGGTGGGCAGTACTTC. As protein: CASSQELAGGGQYF.

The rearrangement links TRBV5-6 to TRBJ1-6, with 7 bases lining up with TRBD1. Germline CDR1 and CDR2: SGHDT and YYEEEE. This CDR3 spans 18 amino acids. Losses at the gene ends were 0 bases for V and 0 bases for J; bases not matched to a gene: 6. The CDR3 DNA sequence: TGTGCCAGCAGCTTGGATCTGACAGGGAGCTCCTATAATTCACCCCTCCACTTT. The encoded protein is CASSLDLTGSSYNSPLHF.

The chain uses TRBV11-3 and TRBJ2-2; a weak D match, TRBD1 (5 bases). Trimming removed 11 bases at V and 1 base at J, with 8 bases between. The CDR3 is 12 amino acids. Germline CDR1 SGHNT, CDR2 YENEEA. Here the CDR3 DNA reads TGTGCCTGCGGACAGAACACCGGGGAGCTGTTTTTT. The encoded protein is CACGQNTGELFF.

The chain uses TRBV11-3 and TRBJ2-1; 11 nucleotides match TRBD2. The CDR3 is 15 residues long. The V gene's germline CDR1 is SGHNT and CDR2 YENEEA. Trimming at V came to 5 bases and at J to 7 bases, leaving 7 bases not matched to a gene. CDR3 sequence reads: CASSVSGGAVNEQFF. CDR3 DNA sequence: TGTGCCAGCAGCGTTAGCGGGGGGGCCGTTAATGAGCAGTTCTTC.

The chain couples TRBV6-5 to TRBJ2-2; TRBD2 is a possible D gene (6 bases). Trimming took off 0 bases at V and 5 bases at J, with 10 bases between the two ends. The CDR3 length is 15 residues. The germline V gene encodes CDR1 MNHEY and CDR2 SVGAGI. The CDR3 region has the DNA TGTGCCAGCAGTTACTCTGCTAGCGTAACCGGGGAGCTGTTTTTT. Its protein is CASSYSASVTGELFF.

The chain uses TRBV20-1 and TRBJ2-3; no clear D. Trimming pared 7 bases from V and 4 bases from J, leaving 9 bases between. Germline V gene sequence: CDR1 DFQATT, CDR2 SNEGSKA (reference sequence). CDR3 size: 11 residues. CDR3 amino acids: CSGTIADTQYF. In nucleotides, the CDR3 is TGCAGTGGTACAATTGCAGATACGCAGTATTTT.

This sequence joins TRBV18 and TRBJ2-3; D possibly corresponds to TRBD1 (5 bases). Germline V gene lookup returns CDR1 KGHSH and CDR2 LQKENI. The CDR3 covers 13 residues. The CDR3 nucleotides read TGTGTAGGGGCAGATTCAAGCACAGATACGCAGTATTTT. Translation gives CVGADSSTDTQYF.

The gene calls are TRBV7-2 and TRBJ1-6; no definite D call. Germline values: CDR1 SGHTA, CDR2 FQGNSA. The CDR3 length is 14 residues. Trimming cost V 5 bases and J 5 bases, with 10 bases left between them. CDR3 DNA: TGTGCCAGCAGCCCCGGGTCTAATAATTCACCCCTCCACTTT. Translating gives CASSPGSNNSPLHF.

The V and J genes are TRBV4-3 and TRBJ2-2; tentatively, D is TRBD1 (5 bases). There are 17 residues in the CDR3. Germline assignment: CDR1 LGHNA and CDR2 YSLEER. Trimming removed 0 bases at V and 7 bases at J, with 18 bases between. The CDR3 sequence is CASSQDRWTPGGGELFF. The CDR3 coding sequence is TGCGCCAGCAGCCAAGATAGGTGGACACCGGGTGGCGGGGAGCTGTTTTTT.

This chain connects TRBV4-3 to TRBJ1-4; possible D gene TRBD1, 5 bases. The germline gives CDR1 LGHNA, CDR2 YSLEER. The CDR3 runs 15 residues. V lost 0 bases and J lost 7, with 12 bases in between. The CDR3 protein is CASSQDAGVFEKLFF. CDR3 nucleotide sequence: TGCGCCAGCAGCCAAGATGCGGGGGTTTTTGAAAAACTGTTTTTT.

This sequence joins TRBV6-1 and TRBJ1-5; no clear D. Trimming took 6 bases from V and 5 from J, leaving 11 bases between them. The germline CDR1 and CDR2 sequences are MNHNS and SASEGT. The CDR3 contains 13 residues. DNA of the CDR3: TGTGCCAGCAGCCCGCCGAGGGATCAGCCCCAGCATTTT. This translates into CASSPPRDQPQHF.